The 5 T cell receptor beta chains below come from one sample, sequenced in a study of cytomegalovirus exposure and HLA in healthy donors. Both 60 Vbeta primers and 13 Jbeta primers went into the PCR. Repertoires were generated with immunoSEQ multiplex PCR, while TCRdb's copy carries only in-frame clones and drops some. The data contain about 150,000 clones, 64% of them seen just once; the ten biggest clones take up around 3%. Sequences were obtained from PBMCs. Receptors were obtained from a young woman in good health and CMV-seropositive.

V usage is TRBV7-9 and J usage is TRBJ1-6; D gene unclear. The CDR3 has 14 residues. CDR1 and CDR2 (germline): SEHNR, FQNEAQ (reference sequence). The V end was cut by 0 bases, the J end by 9 bases, with 9 bases between. The CDR3 bases are TGTGCCAGCAGCTTAGCTCTGGGCAGTTCACCCCTCCACTTT. Translated, it gives CASSLALGSSPLHF.

This clone showed up just a few times. Written as DNA, the CDR3 is TGTGCCATCAGTGGGGGCCAATCCTACGAGCAGTACTTC. Residues: CAISGGQSYEQYF. The chain couples TRBV10-3 to TRBJ2-7; perhaps TRBD1 as D (5 bases). Germline values: CDR1 ENHRY, CDR2 SYGVKD. The V end lost 4 bases, the J end lost 1 base, and 8 bases lay between the germline ends. The CDR3 has 13 amino acids.

The genes are TRBV2 and TRBJ2-3; 8 bases line up with TRBD2. Germline-derived CDR1 and CDR2 are SNHLY and FYNNEI. The CDR3 length is 14 residues. After removal of 5 bases from V and 8 bases from J, the junction contained 9 bases not matched to a gene. The CDR3 DNA follows: TGTGCCAGCAGTCCTCCAGCGGGAGTGGTTACGCAGTATTTT. As protein: CASSPPAGVVTQYF. Supplemented by reference TRBV2 and TRBJ2-3, the full variable domain reads EPEVTQTPSHQVTQMGQEVILRCVPISNHLYFYWYRQILGQKVEFLVSFYNNEISEKSEIFDDQFSVERPDGSNFTLKIRSTKLEDSAMYFCASSPPAGVVTQYFGPGTRLTVL.

The chain uses TRBV7-3 and TRBJ2-1, with D maybe TRBD2 (6 bases). Trimming removed 5 bases from V and 2 bases from J, with 19 bases in between. The CDR3 spans 17 residues. Germline-derived CDR1 and CDR2 are SGHTA and FQGTGA. The CDR3 loop is CASSPRGGGVAYNEQFF. CDR3 in DNA: TGTGCCAGCAGCCCTAGGGGTGGCGGGGTGGCCTACAATGAGCAGTTCTTC.

This clone was counted between two and nine times. This chain links TRBV4-1 with TRBJ2-5; 8 positions match TRBD2. With V trimmed by 0 bases and J by 2 bases, 14 bases remained unmatched. Germline V gene sequence: CDR1 MGHRA, CDR2 YSYEKL. This CDR3 region has 19 residues. The CDR3 is CASSQDKGLRGAPQETQYF. For the CDR3, the DNA is TGCGCCAGCAGCCAAGATAAAGGCCTGCGGGGGGCTCCACAAGAGACCCAGTACTTC.